Following are 2 T cell receptor beta chains from one sample sequenced in a study of T-cell reconstitution after alpha-beta-depleted transplantation in children. Preparation of the TCRbeta library involved a method that used unique molecular identifiers. TCRdb itself ran the PCR reads through MiXCR, one entry per CDR3 protein. This table has about 540,000 distinct CDR3 sequences, around 16% appearing once. The source was PBMCs from the stem cell graft donor, collected from the stem cell graft. These receptors were taken from a human donor who donated a stem cell graft to a child with acute lymphoblastic leukemia.

The V gene is TRBV27, the J gene TRBJ2-7; D possibly corresponds to TRBD2 (6 bases). The CDR3 length is 14 residues. Germline lookup yields CDR1 MNHEY and CDR2 SMNVEV (reference sequence). Trimming removed 5 bases from V and 3 bases from J, with 14 bases in between. CDR3 sequence (DNA): TGTGCCAGCAGTACCGGGGGTCATTTCTACGAGCAGTACTTC. Translation gives CASSTGGHFYEQYF.

This clonotype was observed a handful of times. CDR3 in amino acids: CASSLATLSADPNYGYTF. The CDR3 coding sequence is TGCGCCAGCAGCTTGGCCACCTTAAGCGCGGACCCTAACTATGGCTACACCTTC. The chain recombines TRBV5-1 with TRBJ1-2; D ambiguous. This CDR3 region has 18 residues. Germline-derived CDR1 and CDR2 are SGHRS and YFSETQ. V dropped 0 bases and J dropped 0 bases, with 18 bases sitting between them. Supplemented by reference TRBV5-1 and TRBJ1-2, the full variable domain reads KAGVTQTPRYLIKTRGQQVTLSCSPISGHRSVSWYQQTPGQGLQFLFEYFSETQRNKGNFPGRFSGRQFSNSRSEMNVSTLELGDSALYLCASSLATLSADPNYGYTFGSGTRLTVV.